This T cell receptor beta chain was identified in a study of cytomegalovirus exposure and HLA in healthy donors. Remarks on this clone: The target antigen is unknown.

General study points: In vitro work confirmed that three CMV-associated chains recognize CMV antigens. TCR beta sequences reportedly predicted most subjects' HLA-A and HLA-B alleles accurately. Researchers reported in a later analysis that a missense DCLRE1C variant was tied to TCR beta V- and J-gene trimming.

The PCR was carried out with 60 Vbeta primers and 13 Jbeta primers. Assay used: immunoSEQ multiplex PCR; TCRdb lists only in-frame clones, some missing. This sample contains under 70,000 clones. J lost 5 bases, V lost 4 bases, and 5 bases had no gene match. Germline V lookup: CDR1 LGHNA, CDR2 YNFKEQ. The CDR3 extends over 14 amino acids. V gene TRBV4-2 combines with J gene TRBJ2-1; TRBD1 matches at 7 bases. The source is a female donor in good health and CMV-seropositive. Sequenced sample: PBMCs. The CDR3 sequence is CASSPRGLDNEQFF. Written as DNA, the CDR3 is TGTGCCAGCAGCCCCAGGGGGTTGGACAATGAGCAGTTCTTC.